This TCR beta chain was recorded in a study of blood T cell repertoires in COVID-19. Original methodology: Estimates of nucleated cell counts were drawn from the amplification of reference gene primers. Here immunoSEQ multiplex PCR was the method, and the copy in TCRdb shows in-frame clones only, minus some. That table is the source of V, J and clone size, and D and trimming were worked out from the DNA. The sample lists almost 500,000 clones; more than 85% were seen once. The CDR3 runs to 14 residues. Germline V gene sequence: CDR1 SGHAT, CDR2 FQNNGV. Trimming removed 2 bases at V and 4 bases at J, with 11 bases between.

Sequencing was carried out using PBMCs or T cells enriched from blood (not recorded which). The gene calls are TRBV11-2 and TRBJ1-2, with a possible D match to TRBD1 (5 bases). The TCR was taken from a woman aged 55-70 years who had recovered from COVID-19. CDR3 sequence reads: CASSLTSRGYGYTF. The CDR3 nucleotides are TGTGCCAGCAGCTTAACTTCAAGGGGCTATGGCTACACCTTC.